This TCR beta chain was observed in a study of CD8 T cells in Susac syndrome. An input of about 0.5 to 1 ug of RNA was subjected to reverse transcription using random hexamers. TCRdb re-called the immunoSEQ multiplex PCR reads with MiXCR, one entry per CDR3 protein. The sample records about 140,000 distinct CDR3 sequences, roughly 94% being singletons. Germline CDR1 reads MNHEY; CDR2 reads SMNVEV (reference sequence). V lost 0 bases and J lost 8, with 7 bases in between. There are 12 residues in the CDR3. The TCR was taken from a human donor in good health. The V call is TRBV27, the J call TRBJ1-2; no reliable D call. The sequenced material came from CD8+ T cells from PBMCs. The CDR3 loop reads CASSLSGRGYTF. CDR3 DNA: TGTGCCAGCAGTTTATCAGGGAGAGGCTACACCTTC.